Below are 17 T cell receptor beta chains sequenced from a single sample in a study of a mutant IDH1 vaccine in newly diagnosed glioma. The antigens for these receptors are not known. TCRdb keeps only in-frame clones here, not all; method: immunoSEQ multiplex PCR. The table shows fewer than 55,000 clones, with around 60% occurring only once. The time point is: week 47, end of study. In the vaccine, a single dose held 300 ug of the mutant IDH1 20-mer peptide, along with topical imiquimod. Sample: peripheral blood mononuclear cells (PBMCs), taken from a glioma patient whose treatment included an IDH1 peptide vaccine. The receptors come from a man aged 35 to 55 with glioma. Some clones in this sample may be carry-over from other donors' samples.

The chain's CDR3 is CASSLKAEAFF. The CDR3 nucleotides read TGTGCCAGCAGCTTAAAAGCTGAAGCTTTCTTT. The J gene is TRBJ1-1, the V gene TRBV7-2; D not resolved. The CDR3 covers 11 residues. V lost 2 bases, J lost 6 bases, and 4 bases lay in between. Germline CDR1 SGHTA, CDR2 FQGNSA.

The rearrangement joins TRBV11-2 to TRBJ2-1, with D unclear. V shed 0 bases and J shed 10 bases, with 10 bases lying between them. Germline CDR1 SGHAT, CDR2 FQNNGV. This CDR3 contains 13 residues. CDR3 sequence (DNA): TGTGCCAGCAGCTTAGATGTAGGCAACGAGCAGTTCTTC. Its protein product is CASSLDVGNEQFF. Looking up the rest from reference TRBV11-2 and TRBJ2-1 gives the full variable domain: EAGVAQSPRYKIIEKRQSVAFWCNPISGHATLYWYQQILGQGPKLLIQFQNNGVVDDSQLPKDRFSAERLKGVDSTLKIQPAKLEDSAVYLCASSLDVGNEQFFGPGTRLTVL.

The V call is TRBV6-1, the J call TRBJ2-2; D is uncertain. Trimming took off 3 bases at V and 1 base at J, with 9 bases between the two ends. Germline CDR1 is MNHNS and CDR2 is SASEGT. There are 15 residues in the CDR3. This CDR3 is CASSESLVNTGELFF. DNA of the CDR3: TGTGCCAGCAGTGAGTCCCTAGTGAACACCGGGGAGCTGTTTTTT.

This chain links TRBV6-5 with TRBJ1-2; 9 nucleotides align to TRBD1. Unmatched junction bases numbered 2, after V lost 6 bases and J lost 3 bases. This CDR3 is built from 13 residues. In germline, CDR1 is MNHEY, CDR2 SVGAGI. The CDR3: CASSRTGDYGYTF. CDR3 nucleotide sequence: TGTGCCAGCAGCCGGACAGGGGACTATGGCTACACCTTC.

V gene TRBV18 combines with J gene TRBJ1-2; no reliable D call. V was pared by 3 bases and J by 7 bases, with 12 bases between. The CDR3 loop spans 13 amino acids. Germline CDR1 is KGHSH and CDR2 is LQKENI. The DNA for the CDR3 is TGTGCCAGCTCACCCAGCAGTGCTCGTGGCTACACCTTC. Its translation is CASSPSSARGYTF.

The sample holds a few counts of this clone. The chain is built from TRBV6-5 and TRBJ1-2, with D maybe TRBD1 (5 bases). The CDR3 sequence is 14 residues long. Trimming removed 0 bases from V and 4 bases from J, with 9 bases in between. Germline assignment: CDR1 MNHEY and CDR2 SVGAGI. This CDR3 reads CASSYSPGTYGYTF. The CDR3 DNA reads as TGTGCCAGCAGTTACTCGCCGGGGACCTATGGCTACACCTTC.

J is TRBJ2-7 and V is TRBV30; 7 bases align to TRBD2. CDR1 is GTSNPN, CDR2 SVGIG, per germline (reference sequence). The CDR3 is 14 residues long. After removal of 5 bases from V and 0 bases from J, the junction contained 7 bases not matched to a gene. The DNA of the CDR3 is TGTGCCTGGTCTGTAGCGGGTAGCTCCTACGAGCAGTACTTC. This sequence encodes CAWSVAGSSYEQYF.

The J gene is TRBJ1-5, the V gene TRBV19, with D uncertain. CDR1 and CDR2 (germline): LNHDA, SQIVND (reference sequence). CDR3 size: 15 residues. V was trimmed by 3 bases and J by 4 bases, leaving 13 bases between them. The CDR3 DNA reads TGTGCCAGTAGTATTTCGCGGAAAAGGAATCAGCCCCAGCATTTT. Its translation is CASSISRKRNQPQHF.

This clone was counted only a few times. This chain joins TRBV5-1 and TRBJ2-2; 12 bases agree with TRBD2. The J segment lost 2 bases and the V segment lost 4 bases, leaving 3 bases of the junction unmatched. Germline V gene lookup returns CDR1 SGHRS and CDR2 YFSETQ. The CDR3 consists of 16 residues. This CDR3 reads CASSPLAGGNTGELFF. In DNA, the CDR3 is TGCGCCAGCAGCCCACTAGCGGGGGGTAACACCGGGGAGCTGTTTTTT.

V and J are TRBV5-5 and TRBJ2-5; the match to TRBD1 covers 9 bases. V was clipped by 3 bases and J by 3 bases; unmatched bases: 6. The CDR3 totals 15 residues. Germline V gene data show CDR1 as SGHKS and CDR2 as YYEKEE (reference sequence). CDR3 loop: CASSSPGTGKETQYF. The CDR3 region has the DNA TGTGCCAGCAGCTCGCCCGGGACAGGGAAAGAGACCCAGTACTTC.

The chain uses TRBV9 and TRBJ1-5; 9 nucleotides match TRBD1. Germline CDR1 SGDLS, CDR2 YYNGEE. The CDR3 spans 15 residues. V gave up 0 bases and J gave up 4 bases; unmatched junction bases: 2. The CDR3 sequence: CASSVGTGANQPQHF. The CDR3 DNA is TGTGCCAGCAGCGTAGGGACAGGGGCTAATCAGCCCCAGCATTTT. The full variable domain, with the rest looked up from reference TRBV9 and TRBJ1-5, is DSGVTQTPKHLITATGQRVTLRCSPRSGDLSVYWYQQSLDQGLQFLIQYYNGEERAKGNILERFSAQQFPDLHSELNLSSLELGDSALYFCASSVGTGANQPQHFGDGTRLSIL.

This chain connects TRBV19 to TRBJ2-4, with 7 positions matching TRBD2. Germline V lookup: CDR1 LNHDA, CDR2 SQIVND (reference sequence). CDR3 length: 17 residues. The V segment lost 0 bases and the J segment 0 bases; nucleotides outside the gene matches: 5. CDR3 DNA sequence: TGTGCCAGTAGTATAGACCGGGGGGTGGGAGCCAAAAACATTCAGTACTTC. Translation gives CASSIDRGVGAKNIQYF.

The V gene is TRBV6-1, the J gene TRBJ2-5; tentatively, D is TRBD2 (5 bases). Germline CDR1 reads MNHNS; CDR2 reads SASEGT. Trimming removed 0 bases at V and 2 bases at J, with 10 bases between. This CDR3 is built from 15 residues. Here the CDR3 DNA reads TGTGCCAGCAGTGAAGCGCCTGGACTTCAAGAGACCCAGTACTTC. Its protein is CASSEAPGLQETQYF.

V and J are TRBV7-8 and TRBJ2-1, with 9 bases matching TRBD2. The CDR3 length is 16 residues. Germline CDR1 SGHVS, CDR2 FQNEAQ. The J segment lost 6 bases and the V segment lost 6 bases, leaving 12 bases of the junction unmatched. The chain's CDR3 is CASRSGGTSSPNEQFF. The CDR3 DNA reads as TGTGCCAGCAGGTCCGGTGGGACTAGCTCCCCCAATGAGCAGTTCTTC.

The chain carries TRBV27 and TRBJ2-7; 8 positions match TRBD2. This CDR3 has 15 amino acids. The V segment lost 6 bases and the J segment 4 bases; nucleotides outside the gene matches: 11. The germline V gene has CDR1 MNHEY and CDR2 SMNVEV (reference sequence). CDR3: CASSPGGGQGYEQYF. As DNA, the CDR3 is TGTGCCAGCAGCCCCGGGGGGGGGCAGGGGTACGAGCAGTACTTC.

The chain couples TRBV10-3 to TRBJ1-5, with a tentative D call TRBD1 (6 bases). This CDR3 contains 16 residues. CDR1 is ENHRY, CDR2 SYGVKD, per germline. Trimming removed 2 bases from V and 1 base from J, with 12 bases in between. CDR3 DNA sequence: TGTGCCATCAGTGAGGGAGGGGGAGGAAGCAATCAGCCCCAGCATTTT. Its translation: CAISEGGGGSNQPQHF.

The chain is built from TRBV5-1 and TRBJ2-2; D is unresolved. Trimming pared 6 bases from V and 0 bases from J, leaving 12 bases between. The germline CDR1 and CDR2 sequences are SGHRS and YFSETQ. The CDR3 length is 15 residues. CDR3 bases: TGCGCCAGCACTTTCACGGTTGCGAACACCGGGGAGCTGTTTTTT. Its protein is CASTFTVANTGELFF.